This TCR beta chain was profiled in a study of blood T cells in healthy people across ages. Alongside a J-beta primer mix, a sample-barcoded 5' primer served in a second PCR lasting about 7 to 11 cycles. Each CDR3 protein gets one entry after TCRdb re-called the 5' RACE reads with MiXCR. The table lists about a million distinct CDR3 sequences, approximately 38% of them singletons. V was pared by 0 bases and J by 7 bases, with 8 bases of the junction left unmatched. From germline, CDR1 is DFQATT and CDR2 SNEGSKA (reference sequence). The CDR3 runs to 15 residues. The chain links TRBV20-1 to TRBJ2-1; TRBD2 matches at 8 bases. This receptor was obtained from a man younger than 30 in good health. The source material was blood. CDR3 in DNA: TGCAGTGCTAGAGATCGAGCGGGGGCTGGAAATGAGCAGTTCTTC. This encodes CSARDRAGAGNEQFF.